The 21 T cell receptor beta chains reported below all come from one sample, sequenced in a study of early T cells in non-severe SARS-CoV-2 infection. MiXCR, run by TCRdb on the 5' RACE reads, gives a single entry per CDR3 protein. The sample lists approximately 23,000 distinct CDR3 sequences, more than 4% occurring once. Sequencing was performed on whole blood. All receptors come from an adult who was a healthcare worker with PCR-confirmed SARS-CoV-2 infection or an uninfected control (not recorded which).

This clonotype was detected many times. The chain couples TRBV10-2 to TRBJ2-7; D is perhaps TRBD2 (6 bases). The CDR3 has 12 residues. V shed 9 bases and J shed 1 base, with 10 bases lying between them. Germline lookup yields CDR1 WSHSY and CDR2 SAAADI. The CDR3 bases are TGCGCCAGTGGTAGCGGATCCTACGAGCAGTACTTC. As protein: CASGSGSYEQYF.

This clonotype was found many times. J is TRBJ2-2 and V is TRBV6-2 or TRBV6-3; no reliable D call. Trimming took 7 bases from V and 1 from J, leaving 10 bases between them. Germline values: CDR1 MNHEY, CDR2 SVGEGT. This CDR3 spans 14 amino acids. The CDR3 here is CASTGRMNTGELFF. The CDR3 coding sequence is TGTGCCAGCACCGGGCGGATGAACACCGGGGAGCTGTTTTTT.

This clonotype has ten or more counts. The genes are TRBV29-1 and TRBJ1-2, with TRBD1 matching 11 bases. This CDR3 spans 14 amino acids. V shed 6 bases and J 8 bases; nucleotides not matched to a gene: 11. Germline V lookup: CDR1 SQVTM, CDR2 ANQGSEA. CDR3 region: CSVDRTGGAGGYTF. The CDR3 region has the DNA TGCAGCGTCGATCGGACAGGGGGCGCCGGCGGCTACACCTTC.

The CDR3 DNA follows: TGTGCCAGCAAAGGAGCCTACGAGCAGTACTTC. Translating it yields CASKGAYEQYF. The chain couples TRBV6-5 to TRBJ2-7; the D is unclear. Germline CDR1 MNHEY, CDR2 SVGAGI. The CDR3 consists of 11 residues. With 7 bases removed from V and 2 bases from J, the gap between germline ends came to 6 bases.

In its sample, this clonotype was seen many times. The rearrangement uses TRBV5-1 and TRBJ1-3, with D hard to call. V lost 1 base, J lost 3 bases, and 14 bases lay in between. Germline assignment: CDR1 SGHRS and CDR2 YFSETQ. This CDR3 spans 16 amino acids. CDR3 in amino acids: CASSLSEGGFGNTIYF. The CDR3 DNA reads TGCGCCAGCAGCTTGAGCGAGGGCGGTTTTGGAAACACCATATATTTT.

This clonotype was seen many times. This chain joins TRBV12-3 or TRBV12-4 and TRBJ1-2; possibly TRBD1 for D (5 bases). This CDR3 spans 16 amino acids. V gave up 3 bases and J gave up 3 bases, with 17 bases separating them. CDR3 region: CASSLGQGLEDYGYTF. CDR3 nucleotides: TGTGCCAGCAGTTTGGGGCAGGGTTTGGAGGACTATGGCTACACCTTC.

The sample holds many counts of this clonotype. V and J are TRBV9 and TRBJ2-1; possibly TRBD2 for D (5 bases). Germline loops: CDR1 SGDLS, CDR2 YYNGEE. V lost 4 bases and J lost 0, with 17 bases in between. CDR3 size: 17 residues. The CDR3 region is CASSSDRGVSSYNEQFF. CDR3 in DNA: TGTGCCAGCAGCTCAGATCGGGGAGTCAGCTCCTACAATGAGCAGTTCTTC. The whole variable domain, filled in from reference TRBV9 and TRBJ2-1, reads DSGVTQTPKHLITATGQRVTLRCSPRSGDLSVYWYQQSLDQGLQFLIQYYNGEERAKGNILERFSAQQFPDLHSELNLSSLELGDSALYFCASSSDRGVSSYNEQFFGPGTRLTVL.

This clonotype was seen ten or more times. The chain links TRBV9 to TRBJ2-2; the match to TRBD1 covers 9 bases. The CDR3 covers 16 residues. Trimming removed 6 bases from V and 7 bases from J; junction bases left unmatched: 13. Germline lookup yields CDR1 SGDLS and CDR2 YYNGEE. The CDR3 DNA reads TGTGCCAGCACCCAATACGGGACAGGGTTCGGCGGGGAGCTGTTTTTT. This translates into CASTQYGTGFGGELFF. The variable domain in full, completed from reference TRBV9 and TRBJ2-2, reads DSGVTQTPKHLITATGQRVTLRCSPRSGDLSVYWYQQSLDQGLQFLIQYYNGEERAKGNILERFSAQQFPDLHSELNLSSLELGDSALYFCASTQYGTGFGGELFFGEGSRLTVL.

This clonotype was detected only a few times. Here the CDR3 reads CASSLRQGYEQYF. CDR3 bases: TGTGCCAGCAGCTTGAGGCAGGGTTACGAGCAGTACTTC. The chain carries TRBV5-7 and TRBJ2-7; TRBD1 might be the D (5 bases). TRBV5-7 carries the ORF label, with uncertain function. The CDR3 has 13 residues. V lost 1 base and J lost 4, with 9 bases in between.

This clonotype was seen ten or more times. As DNA, the CDR3 is TGTGCCAGCAGCCAAGATGGGGTAATTAGCGGGTATGAGCAGTTCTTC. Protein: CASSQDGVISGYEQFF. V usage is TRBV4-2 and J usage is TRBJ2-1; TRBD2 aligns across 7 bases. Germline-derived CDR1 and CDR2 are LGHNA and YNFKEQ. The CDR3 totals 16 residues. V dropped 0 bases and J dropped 8; count of bases not matched to a gene: 10.

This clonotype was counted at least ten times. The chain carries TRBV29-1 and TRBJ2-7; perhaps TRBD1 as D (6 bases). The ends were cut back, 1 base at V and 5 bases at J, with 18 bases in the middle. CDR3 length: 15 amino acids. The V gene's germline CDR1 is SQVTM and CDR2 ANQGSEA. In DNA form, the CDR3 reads TGCAGCGTTGAAGCTAATTTACCAGGGGCCCACGAGCAGTACTTC. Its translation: CSVEANLPGAHEQYF.

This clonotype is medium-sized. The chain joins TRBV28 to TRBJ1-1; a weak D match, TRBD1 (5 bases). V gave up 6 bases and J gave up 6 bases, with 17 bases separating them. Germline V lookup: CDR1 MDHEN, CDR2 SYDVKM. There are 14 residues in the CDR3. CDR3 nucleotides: TGTGCCAGCAGCCAACGGGGCGGGAGCGCTGAAGCTTTCTTT. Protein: CASSQRGGSAEAFF.

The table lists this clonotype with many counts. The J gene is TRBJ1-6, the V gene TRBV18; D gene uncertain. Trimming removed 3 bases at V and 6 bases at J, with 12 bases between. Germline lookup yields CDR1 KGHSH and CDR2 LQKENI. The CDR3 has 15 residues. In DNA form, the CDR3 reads TGTGCCAGCTCACCTTTGCAGGACTCTAATTCACCCCTCCACTTT. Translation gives CASSPLQDSNSPLHF. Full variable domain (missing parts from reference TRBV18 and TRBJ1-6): NAGVMQNPRHLVRRRGQEARLRCSPMKGHSHVYWYRQLPEEGLKFMVYLQKENIIDESGMPKERFSAEFPKEGPSILRIQQVVRGDSAAYFCASSPLQDSNSPLHFGNGTRLTVT.

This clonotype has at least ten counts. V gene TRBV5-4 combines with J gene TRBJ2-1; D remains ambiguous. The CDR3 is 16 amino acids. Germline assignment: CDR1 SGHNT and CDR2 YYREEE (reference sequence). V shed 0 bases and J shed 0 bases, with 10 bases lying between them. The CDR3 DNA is TGTGCCAGCAGCTTGGTGCCCCGCTCCTCCTACAATGAGCAGTTCTTC. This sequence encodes CASSLVPRSSYNEQFF. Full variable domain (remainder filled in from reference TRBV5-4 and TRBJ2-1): ETGVTQSPTHLIKTRGQQVTLRCSSQSGHNTVSWYQQALGQGPQFIFQYYREEENGRGNFPPRFSGLQFPNYSSELNVNALELDDSALYLCASSLVPRSSYNEQFFGPGTRLTVL.

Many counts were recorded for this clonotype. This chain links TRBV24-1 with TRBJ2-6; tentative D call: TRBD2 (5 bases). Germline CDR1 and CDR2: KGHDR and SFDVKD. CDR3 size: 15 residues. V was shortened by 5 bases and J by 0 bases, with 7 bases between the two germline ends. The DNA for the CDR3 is TGTGCCACCAGTGGAGGAGGCTCTGGGGCCAACGTCCTGACTTTC. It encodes CATSGGGSGANVLTF.

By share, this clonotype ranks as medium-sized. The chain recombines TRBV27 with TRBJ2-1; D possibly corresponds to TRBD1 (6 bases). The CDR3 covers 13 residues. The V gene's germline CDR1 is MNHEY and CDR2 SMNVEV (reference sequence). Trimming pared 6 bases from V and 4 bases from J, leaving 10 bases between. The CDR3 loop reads CASSPTGYNEQFF. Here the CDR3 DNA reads TGTGCCAGCAGCCCGACAGGTTACAATGAGCAGTTCTTC.

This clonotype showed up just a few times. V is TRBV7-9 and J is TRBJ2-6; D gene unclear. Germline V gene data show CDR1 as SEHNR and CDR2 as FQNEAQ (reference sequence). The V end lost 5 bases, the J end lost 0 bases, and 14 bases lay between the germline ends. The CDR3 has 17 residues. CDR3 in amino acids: CASSPLGRSSGANVLTF. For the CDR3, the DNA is TGTGCCAGCAGCCCGCTCGGACGTAGCTCTGGGGCCAACGTCCTGACTTTC.

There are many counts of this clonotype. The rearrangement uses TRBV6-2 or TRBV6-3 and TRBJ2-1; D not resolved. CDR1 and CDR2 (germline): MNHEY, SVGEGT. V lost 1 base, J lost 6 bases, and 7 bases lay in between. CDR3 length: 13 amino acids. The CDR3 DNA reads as TGTGCCAGCAGTTACTTGCGTGGCAATGAGCAGTTCTTC. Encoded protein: CASSYLRGNEQFF.

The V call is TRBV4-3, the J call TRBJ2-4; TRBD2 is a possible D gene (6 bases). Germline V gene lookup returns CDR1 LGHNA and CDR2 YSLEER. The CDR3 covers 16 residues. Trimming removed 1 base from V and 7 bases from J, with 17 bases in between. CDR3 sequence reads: CASSQVRGGEKNIQYF. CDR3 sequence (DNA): TGCGCCAGCAGCCAAGTGCGAGGAGGGGAGAAGAACATTCAGTACTTC.

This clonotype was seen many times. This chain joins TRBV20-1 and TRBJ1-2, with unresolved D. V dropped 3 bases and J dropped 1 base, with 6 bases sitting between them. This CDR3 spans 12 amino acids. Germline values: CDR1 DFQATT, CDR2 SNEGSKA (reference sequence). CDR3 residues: CSASAHNYGYTF. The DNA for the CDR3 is TGCAGTGCTAGTGCTCATAACTATGGCTACACCTTC.

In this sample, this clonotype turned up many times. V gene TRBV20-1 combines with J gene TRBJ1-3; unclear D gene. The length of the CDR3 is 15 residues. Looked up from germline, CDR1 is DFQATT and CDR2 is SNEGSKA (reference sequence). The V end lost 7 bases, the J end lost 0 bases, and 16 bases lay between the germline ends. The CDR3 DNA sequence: TGCAGTGTTCTTTTTCAGGTCAGCTCTGGAAACACCATATATTTT. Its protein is CSVLFQVSSGNTIYF.